This record looks at one T cell receptor (beta chain) sequence and its context. This clonotype was seen many times. Its antigen is not yet known. Base qualities are not at hand, and no much larger clone is one base apart. The record originates from a study of regulatory T cells in long-lasting Graves disease (dated by TCRdb to the early 2020s). Broadly, across the study: Antithyroid drugs had been taken for less than 3 months by newly diagnosed Graves' disease patients. Peripheral blood TCR sequencing and RNA sequencing compared persistent Graves' disease patients with newly diagnosed Graves' disease patients. The study took place in China and was registered as a clinical trial. A total of some 33 samples were covered by TCR sequencing, comprising approximately 13 persistent and around 20 newly diagnosed Graves' disease patients. On the study overall, not on this receptor specifically: Preferential use of TRBV28, TRBJ1-2 and TRBJ2-5 was observed in persistent disease, whereas TRBV20-1 and TRBJ2-1 were favored in newly diagnosed disease. Compared with newly diagnosed patients, persistent Graves' disease patients had lower TCR Shannon entropy and fewer highly expanded clones, which suggests clonal expansion. Peripheral blood alone was examined, since thyroid tissue, which constituted the primary lesion, could not be accessed. Persistent patients shared more public clonotypes among themselves (around 3,000) than newly diagnosed patients did (nearly 1,000). The small sample size was acknowledged by the authors as a limitation that may reduce accuracy. Sequencing and analysis were restricted to the TCR beta chain.

CDR1 and CDR2, looked up from the germline V gene (reference sequence), are DFQATT and SNEGSKA. The CDR3 runs 16 residues from the cysteine to the phenylalanine. Just the 48-base CDR3 DNA is kept, in frame starting at base 1. Trimming at the junction amounts to 2 bases on V and 7 bases on J, and the germline ends lie 21 bases apart. In light of the paper, this sample's time point label describes: newly diagnosed GD, antithyroid drugs for less than 3 months. RNA was extracted from PBMCs in TRIzol for both TCR sequencing and RNA sequencing. Graves' disease was diagnosed according to American Thyroid Association guidelines. Recruitment of patients was carried out at an endocrinology department in Xi'an, China. From each patient, around 9.3 milliliters of peripheral blood was collected into an EDTA anticoagulant tube. Ficoll Paque Plus density gradient separation was used to isolate PBMCs, and no further T cell sorting was done. An Agilent 2100 Bioanalyzer and agarose gel were used to check RNA quality, and a NanoDrop 2000 was used to measure RNA concentration.

Receptor amplification or capture employed multiplex PCR. The reads were generated on an Illumina HiSeq 4000. To build TCR beta libraries, CDR3 regions were amplified by Arm-PCR using iRepertoire HTBI primers. Before sequencing, the PCR products underwent gel purification. In the source study's methods: Across samples, about 64 TRBV and 15 or so TRBJ segments were identified and used for gene usage analysis of CDR3 amino acid clonotypes. Filtered high-quality paired reads were merged into contigs using COPE and FqMerger. Contigs were aligned with BLAST to IMGT TRBV, TRBD and TRBJ reference genes, and CDR3 was defined per IMGT. Highly expanded clones were defined as clonotypes with a frequency above 0.1%. Shannon entropy was used to measure repertoire diversity, and the Gini coefficient was used to measure V-J evenness. A clonotype found in more than one individual was treated as public. The public reads were reanalyzed by TCRdb: fastp trimming at Q25, MiXCR alignment, in-frame beta chains only. Each CDR3 protein appears once, grouped with its most common genes and DNA. These V and J calls derive from TCRdb rather than the authors' analysis. For this sample the table gives around 400,000 distinct CDR3 sequences, of which roughly 10% were detected only once. In total, the top ten clones hold under 20% of the sample.

The data also belong to a second study, concerning T cells in Graves' hyperthyroidism and ophthalmopathy. Taken from the second paper: Stable Graves' hyperthyroidism was defined as no progression to ophthalmopathy during 18 months of follow-up. Hyperthyroidism patients were aged 18 to 65 years and newly diagnosed, with disease duration of less than 2 months. Exclusion was applied to patients with uncontrolled infections, other autoimmune diseases, pregnancy or lactation. Clinical symptoms, serum thyroxine and TRAb, thyroid ultrasound, and orbital computed tomography formed the basis for the diagnoses. The first round of RT-PCR for the TCR CDR3 was performed with the HTBI primer set and the Qiagen OneStep RT-PCR kit. Most expanded thyroid clonotypes (frequency above 0.001) were also detected in blood, a finding suggesting that blood repertoires may reflect thyroid immune responses. In cross-validation, a model built on a 13 V-J signature told ophthalmopathy apart from stable hyperthyroidism with roughly 87% sensitivity and about 81% specificity, and in testing the same model reached 80%/75%. In validation, the model predicted progression to ophthalmopathy with about 71% sensitivity and about 73% specificity, a median of around 6.6 months before onset. A discovery cohort of around 98 patients, roughly 43 with Graves' ophthalmopathy and 55 to 65 with stable Graves' hyperthyroidism, was used to find distinguishing TCR V-J signatures. Prospective prediction of ophthalmopathy was tested in an independent validation cohort of under 20 hyperthyroidism patients and 17 patients who later progressed to ophthalmopathy. The 95 to 100 discovery patients were randomly split 7:3 into training and test sets. Thyroid tissue and blood T-cell repertoires from six Graves' hyperthyroidism patients were also compared in the study. After blood sampling, hyperthyroidism patients were treated with methimazole at a starting dose of 30 mg daily, and ophthalmopathy patients were treated with high-dose intravenous methylprednisolone. Libraries were constructed in a second round of multiplex PCR, after which size selection and purification were carried out. The libraries were sequenced on an Illumina HiSeq2000 using paired-end 100 bp reads. Raw data were processed with SOAPnuke, discarding reads with adapters, uncalled bases, mean Phred below 15, or no exact constant-primer or identifier match. COPE v1.2.5 was used to merge the high-quality paired reads, and each unique nucleotide sequence was defined as a clonotype. MiTCR v1.1 was used to align the clonotypes against IMGT TRBV, TRBD and TRBJ reference segments. The analysis was restricted to V-J combinations with a frequency above 0.0001, which together covered around 99% of the repertoires. A TCS score was defined as the ratio between F50 (clonal expansion) and ExV (chaos), using BLOSUM62-based TCRdist between CDR3 peptides within each V-J. Welch's t-statistics and random forest reduced 500 to 550 V-J features to fewer than 15, which were used in a naive Bayes classifier (R e1071). No statistical method was used to set the sample size in advance, and investigators knew the group allocation. The paper describes TCR Vbeta CDR3 sequencing of fewer than 150 peripheral blood samples, made up of roughly 45 ophthalmopathy patients, roughly 80 hyperthyroidism patients and some 17 progressor patients.

The sample here was peripheral blood mononuclear cells (PBMCs), taken at new diagnosis, from a patient treated with antithyroid drugs. The sequence was obtained from a woman younger than 30 with Graves disease. Donor details come from another sample of the same person, matched by shared clones. The V gene is TRBV20-1 and the J gene is TRBJ2-1; the D segment cannot be called with confidence. The DNA sequence is as follows: TGCAGTGCTAGATTGCTTCAGGCGCCGCCGGTGAATGAGCAGTTCTTC. This sequence encodes CSARLLQAPPVNEQFF.